The 8 T cell receptor beta chains listed next were all sequenced from one sample in a study of control samples from healthy donors and cancer patients. This table comes from immunoSEQ multiplex PCR, and its TCRdb copy is limited to in-frame clones, with some not included. The sample lists fewer than 300,000 clones, approximately 80% seen once, with less than 15% in the top ten. The source material was PBMCs. These receptors all come from a woman aged 55-69 years with lung cancer.

This sequence joins TRBV5-4 and TRBJ1-3; TRBD1 matches at 7 bases. The length of the CDR3 is 15 residues. V shed 0 bases, J shed 2 bases, and the junction held 2 bases outside the gene matches. Germline V gene lookup returns CDR1 SGHNT and CDR2 YYREEE (reference sequence). The CDR3, as DNA: TGTGCCAGCAGCTTGGACAGGGGTCCTGGAAACACCATATATTTT. It is translated as CASSLDRGPGNTIYF.

This chain joins TRBV6-5 and TRBJ1-1, with a weak D call TRBD1 (5 bases). The germline V and J ends were trimmed by 2 bases and 0 bases, with 10 bases remaining between them. The CDR3 sequence is 15 residues long. Germline assignment: CDR1 MNHEY and CDR2 SVGAGI. This chain's CDR3 is CASSYGSGMNTEAFF. DNA of the CDR3: TGTGCCAGCAGTTACGGTTCAGGGATGAACACTGAAGCTTTCTTT.

J is TRBJ1-4 and V is TRBV7-9; weak D call: TRBD1 (5 bases). The germline V and J ends were trimmed by 1 base and 8 bases, with 14 bases remaining between them. This CDR3 region has 15 residues. Germline CDR1 and CDR2: SEHNR and FQNEAQ (reference sequence). The CDR3 bases are TGTGCCAGCAGCTTAGGGACACTGATGGGGGAAAAACTGTTTTTT. As protein: CASSLGTLMGEKLFF.

The chain carries TRBV6-5 and TRBJ1-5, with TRBD1 as a possible D gene (5 bases). In germline, CDR1 is MNHEY, CDR2 SVGAGI. The V gene lost 0 bases and the J gene lost 11 bases, with 11 bases spanning the gap. This CDR3 comprises 13 residues. The CDR3 region is CASSYSGGRAQHF. Here the CDR3 DNA reads TGTGCCAGCAGTTACTCGGGGGGACGGGCCCAGCATTTT.

The genes are TRBV5-6 and TRBJ2-3, with TRBD1 matching 8 bases. The CDR3 is made up of 15 amino acids. Germline V gene lookup returns CDR1 SGHDT and CDR2 YYEEEE. The V gene end was trimmed by 4 bases and the J gene end by 4 bases; junction bases not matched to a gene: 8. CDR3 DNA: TGTGCCAGCAGCCGGGACAGGAGGGTCGCAGATACGCAGTATTTT. Protein product: CASSRDRRVADTQYF.

This chain connects TRBV27 to TRBJ1-1, with TRBD1 identical over 10 bases. Per germline, CDR1 MNHEY and CDR2 SMNVEV (reference sequence). The CDR3 has 17 residues. V was pared by 4 bases and J by 2 bases, with 10 bases of the junction left unmatched. In DNA, the CDR3 is TGTGCCAGCAGTTCCGGACAGGGGGAATGGGTCAACACTGAAGCTTTCTTT. Amino acid sequence: CASSSGQGEWVNTEAFF.

This rearrangement joins TRBV6-5 to TRBJ1-6; no reliable D call. Germline assignment: CDR1 MNHEY and CDR2 SVGAGI. The CDR3 extends over 15 amino acids. V was clipped by 4 bases and J by 2 bases, with 9 bases between them. Here the CDR3 reads CASSLRETYNSPLHF. CDR3 bases: TGTGCCAGCAGTTTGAGGGAAACCTATAATTCACCCCTCCACTTT.

The chain combines TRBV24-1 with TRBJ1-2; TRBD1 is a possible D gene (5 bases). Trimming took 1 base from V and 4 from J, leaving 9 bases between them. The CDR3 sequence is 14 residues long. Germline values: CDR1 KGHDR, CDR2 SFDVKD. The CDR3 region is CATSDFPGPYGYTF. The CDR3 nucleotides are TGTGCCACCAGTGATTTTCCGGGGCCCTATGGCTACACCTTC.